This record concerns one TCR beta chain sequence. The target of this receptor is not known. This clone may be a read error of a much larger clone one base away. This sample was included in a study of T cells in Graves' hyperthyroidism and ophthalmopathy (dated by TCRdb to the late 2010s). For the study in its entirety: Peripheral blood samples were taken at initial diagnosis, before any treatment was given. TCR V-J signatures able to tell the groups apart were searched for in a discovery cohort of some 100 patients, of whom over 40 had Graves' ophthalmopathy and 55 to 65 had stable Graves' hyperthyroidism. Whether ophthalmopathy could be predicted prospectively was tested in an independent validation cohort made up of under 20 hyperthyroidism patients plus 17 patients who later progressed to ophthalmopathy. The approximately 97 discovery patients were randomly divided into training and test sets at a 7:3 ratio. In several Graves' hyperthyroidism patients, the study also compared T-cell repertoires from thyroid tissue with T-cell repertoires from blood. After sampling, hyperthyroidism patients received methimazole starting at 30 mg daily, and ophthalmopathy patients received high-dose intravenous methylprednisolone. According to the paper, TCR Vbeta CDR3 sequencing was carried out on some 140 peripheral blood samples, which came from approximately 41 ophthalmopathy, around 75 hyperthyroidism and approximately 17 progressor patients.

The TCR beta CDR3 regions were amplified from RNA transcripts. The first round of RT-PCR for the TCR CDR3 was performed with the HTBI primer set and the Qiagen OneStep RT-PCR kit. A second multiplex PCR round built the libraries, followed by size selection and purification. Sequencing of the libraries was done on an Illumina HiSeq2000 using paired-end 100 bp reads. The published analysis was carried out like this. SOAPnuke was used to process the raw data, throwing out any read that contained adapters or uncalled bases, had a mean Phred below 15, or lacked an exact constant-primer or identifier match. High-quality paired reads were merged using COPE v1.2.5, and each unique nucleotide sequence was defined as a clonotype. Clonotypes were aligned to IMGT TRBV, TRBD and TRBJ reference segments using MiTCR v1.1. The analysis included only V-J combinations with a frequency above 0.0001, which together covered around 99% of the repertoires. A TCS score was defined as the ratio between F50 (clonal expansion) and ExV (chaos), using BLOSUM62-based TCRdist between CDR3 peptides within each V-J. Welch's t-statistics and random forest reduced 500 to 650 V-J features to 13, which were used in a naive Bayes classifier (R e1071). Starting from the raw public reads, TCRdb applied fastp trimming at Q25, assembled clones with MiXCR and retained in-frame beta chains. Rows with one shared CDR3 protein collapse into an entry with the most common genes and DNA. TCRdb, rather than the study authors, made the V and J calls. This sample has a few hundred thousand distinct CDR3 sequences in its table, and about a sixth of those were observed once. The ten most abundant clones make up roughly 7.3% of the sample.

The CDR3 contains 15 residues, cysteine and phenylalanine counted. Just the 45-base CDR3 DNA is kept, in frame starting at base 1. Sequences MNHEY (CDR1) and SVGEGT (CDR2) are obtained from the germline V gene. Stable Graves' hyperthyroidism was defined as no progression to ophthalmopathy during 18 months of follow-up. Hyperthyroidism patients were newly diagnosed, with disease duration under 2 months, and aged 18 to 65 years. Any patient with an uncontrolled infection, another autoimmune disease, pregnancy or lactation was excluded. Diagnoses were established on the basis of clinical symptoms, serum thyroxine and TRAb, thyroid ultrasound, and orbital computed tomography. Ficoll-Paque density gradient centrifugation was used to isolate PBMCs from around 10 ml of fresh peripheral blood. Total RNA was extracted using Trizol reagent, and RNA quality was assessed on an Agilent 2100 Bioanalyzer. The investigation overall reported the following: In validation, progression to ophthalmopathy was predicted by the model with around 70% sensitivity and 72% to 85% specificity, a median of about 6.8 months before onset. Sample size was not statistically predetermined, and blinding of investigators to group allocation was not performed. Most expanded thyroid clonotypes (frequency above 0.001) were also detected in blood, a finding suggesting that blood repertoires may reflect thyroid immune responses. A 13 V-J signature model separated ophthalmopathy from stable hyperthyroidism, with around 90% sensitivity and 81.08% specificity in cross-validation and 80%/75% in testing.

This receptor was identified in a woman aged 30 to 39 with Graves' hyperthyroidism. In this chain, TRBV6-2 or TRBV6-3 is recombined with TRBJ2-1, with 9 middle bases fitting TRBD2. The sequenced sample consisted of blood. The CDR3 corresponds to CARSYGAGGYNEQFF. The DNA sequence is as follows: TGTGCCAGAAGTTACGGCGCGGGGGGGTACAATGAGCAGTTCTTC.